The 32 T cell receptor beta chains in this list originate from one sample, sequenced in a study of Graves' ophthalmopathy and Graves' hyperthyroidism. RNA transcripts were the source from which TCR beta CDR3 regions were amplified. HTBI-primed first-round RT-PCR preceded second-round multiplex PCR. One entry per CDR3 protein, called by TCRdb with MiXCR from the multiplex PCR reads. Among 200,000 to 250,000 distinct CDR3 sequences, 45% were seen once, and the ten largest hold roughly 45%. What was sequenced was peripheral blood. The receptors come from an adult man with Graves' ophthalmopathy.

This clonotype came up many times. The chain recombines TRBV19 with TRBJ1-5; D call uncertain. The germline V gene encodes CDR1 LNHDA and CDR2 SQIVND (reference sequence). V dropped 3 bases and J dropped 5 bases, with 14 bases sitting between them. CDR3 length equals 15 residues. CDR3 sequence reads: CASSMAHRGDQPQHF. The CDR3 region has the DNA TGTGCCAGTAGTATGGCCCATCGCGGAGATCAGCCCCAGCATTTT.

The V and J genes are TRBV5-4 and TRBJ1-5; TRBD1 is a possible D gene (6 bases). V was trimmed by 0 bases and J by 4 bases, leaving 14 bases between them. Germline values: CDR1 SGHNT, CDR2 YYREEE (reference sequence). The length of the CDR3 is 16 residues. The CDR3 region is CASSLGGQAWNQPQHF. Here the CDR3 DNA reads TGTGCCAGCAGCTTGGGGGGGCAGGCCTGGAATCAGCCCCAGCATTTT.

V is TRBV20-1 and J is TRBJ1-1; D is uncertain. The germline CDR1 and CDR2 sequences are DFQATT and SNEGSKA (reference sequence). This CDR3 is 13 amino acids long. Trimming cost V 3 bases and J 0 bases, with 8 bases left between them. The CDR3 spells CSARAQVNTEAFF. CDR3 DNA sequence: TGCAGTGCTAGGGCCCAGGTGAACACTGAAGCTTTCTTT.

This clonotype was detected a few times. The V gene is TRBV11-2, the J gene TRBJ2-5, with TRBD2 matching over 11 bases. From germline, CDR1 is SGHAT and CDR2 FQNNGV. CDR3 length equals 15 residues. V lost 5 bases and J lost 3; bases outside the gene matches: 5. Here the CDR3 reads CASSLGLAEKETQYF. CDR3 sequence (DNA): TGTGCCAGCAGCCTGGGACTAGCGGAGAAAGAGACCCAGTACTTC.

The chain employs TRBV7-8 and TRBJ2-2; D is ambiguous. V shed 1 base and J shed 1 base, with 16 bases lying between them. The CDR3 covers 18 residues. Per the germline V gene, CDR1 is SGHVS and CDR2 is FQNEAQ. The CDR3 region is CASSLVGTSIGNTGELFF. In DNA, the CDR3 is TGTGCCAGCAGCTTAGTGGGTACCTCCATCGGGAACACCGGGGAGCTGTTTTTT.

V gene TRBV12-3 or TRBV12-4 combines with J gene TRBJ1-6, with a possible D match to TRBD1 (5 bases). V lost 3 bases and J 11 bases, leaving 14 bases between the germline ends. The CDR3 contains 14 residues. The CDR3 is CASSFGGTSPPLHF. CDR3 DNA sequence: TGTGCCAGCAGTTTCGGAGGGACGAGCCCACCCCTCCACTTT.

This clonotype appeared a few times. This chain joins TRBV7-9 and TRBJ2-2; D is possibly TRBD1 or TRBD2 (5 bases each). The CDR3 consists of 15 residues. Per the germline V gene, CDR1 is SEHNR and CDR2 is FQNEAQ (reference sequence). V was trimmed by 4 bases and J by 6 bases, leaving 15 bases between them. Here the CDR3 DNA reads TGTGCCAGCAGCTACCGGGACCAAGGCTCCGGGGAGCTGTTTTTT. This translates into CASSYRDQGSGELFF.

This clonotype came up a few times. V usage is TRBV2 and J usage is TRBJ1-5; D unresolved. Germline-derived CDR1 and CDR2 are SNHLY and FYNNEI. This CDR3 spans 13 amino acids. V gave up 2 bases and J gave up 11 bases, with 13 bases separating them. In DNA form, the CDR3 reads TGTGCCAGCAGTGAATCCACCCTTTCTTCCCAGCATTTT. Amino acid sequence: CASSESTLSSQHF.

This sequence joins TRBV7-2 and TRBJ1-1; 7 bases are shared with TRBD1. The CDR3 is 16 residues long. The germline CDR1 and CDR2 sequences are SGHTA and FQGNSA. V lost 5 bases to trimming and J lost 3 bases; unmatched junction nucleotides: 12. The CDR3 DNA reads TGTGCCAGCAGCCGATTCTCCGACAGGGTGGACACTGAAGCTTTCTTT. It encodes CASSRFSDRVDTEAFF. Full variable domain (outside the CDR3, taken from reference TRBV7-2 and TRBJ1-1): GAGVSQSPSNKVTEKGKDVELRCDPISGHTALYWYRQSLGQGLEFLIYFQGNSAPDKSGLPSDRFSAERTGGSVSTLTIQRTQQEDSAVYLCASSRFSDRVDTEAFFGQGTRLTVV.

This clonotype was observed a few times. The DNA of the CDR3 is TGTGCCAGCAGTGAAGCGGGACAGCCAAGAAACACCATATATTTT. The encoded protein is CASSEAGQPRNTIYF. The chain is built from TRBV2 and TRBJ1-3; 7 bases fit TRBD1. V lost 0 bases to trimming and J lost 5 bases; unmatched junction nucleotides: 4. The germline gives CDR1 SNHLY, CDR2 FYNNEI. There are 15 residues in the CDR3.

This chain joins TRBV10-3 and TRBJ2-7; 7 positions match TRBD1. V shed 3 bases, J shed 4 bases, and the junction held 3 bases outside the gene matches. CDR1 ENHRY and CDR2 SYGVKD come from the germline V gene. There are 13 residues in the CDR3. The CDR3 loop is CAISELTGYEQYF. As DNA, the CDR3 is TGTGCCATCAGTGAATTGACAGGGTACGAGCAGTACTTC.

The CDR3 here is CATSDQTSGRDSGEQYF. The CDR3 DNA sequence: TGTGCCACCAGTGACCAGACTAGCGGGCGCGATTCGGGCGAGCAGTACTTC. The chain joins TRBV24-1 to TRBJ2-7; 10 bases are a match to TRBD2. This CDR3 has 17 residues. Germline V gene sequence: CDR1 KGHDR, CDR2 SFDVKD. The J segment lost 6 bases and the V segment lost 4 bases, leaving 14 bases of the junction unmatched.

The chain uses TRBV11-1 and TRBJ1-5, with TRBD1 matching over 10 bases. The CDR3 has 15 residues. Germline V gene lookup returns CDR1 SGHAT and CDR2 FQDESV (reference sequence). The J segment lost 3 bases and the V segment lost 5 bases, leaving 4 bases of the junction unmatched. The DNA for the CDR3 is TGTGCCAGCAGCACCGGGACAGGGGTCAATCAGCCCCAGCATTTT. This gives the protein CASSTGTGVNQPQHF. Based on the CDR3 plus reference TRBV11-1 and TRBJ1-5, the full variable domain is EAEVAQSPRYKITEKSQAVAFWCDPISGHATLYWYRQILGQGPELLVQFQDESVVDDSQLPKDRFSAERLKGVDSTLKIQPAELGDSAMYLCASSTGTGVNQPQHFGDGTRLSIL.

The chain has TRBV20-1 and TRBJ1-1; maybe TRBD1 (5 bases). V was shortened by 3 bases and J by 2 bases, with 13 bases between the two germline ends. Per the germline V gene, CDR1 is DFQATT and CDR2 is SNEGSKA (reference sequence). The CDR3 is 14 residues long. The chain's CDR3 is CSASRATANTEAFF. The CDR3, as DNA: TGCAGTGCTAGTCGGGCGACAGCTAACACTGAAGCTTTCTTT.

This chain joins TRBV10-3 and TRBJ1-2; D unresolved. This CDR3 has 13 amino acids. The V end lost 4 bases, the J end lost 3 bases, and 9 bases lay between the germline ends. Germline CDR1 and CDR2: ENHRY and SYGVKD. The CDR3 is CAISVEGDYGYTF. In nucleotides, the CDR3 is TGTGCCATCAGTGTCGAGGGTGACTATGGCTACACCTTC.

This clonotype was counted between two and nine times. The chain joins TRBV6-5 to TRBJ2-7; 8 bases are a match to TRBD1. The CDR3 is 14 amino acids. V lost 8 bases and J lost 0; bases outside the gene matches: 6. From germline, CDR1 is MNHEY and CDR2 SVGAGI. The CDR3 protein is CASFPGTGSYEQYF. DNA of the CDR3: TGTGCCAGCTTCCCCGGGACAGGCTCCTACGAGCAGTACTTC.

The chain has TRBV7-9 and TRBJ1-4; 9 bases are a match to TRBD1. Germline lookup yields CDR1 SEHNR and CDR2 FQNEAQ (reference sequence). Trimming removed 5 bases from V and 11 bases from J; junction bases left unmatched: 6. This CDR3 spans 13 amino acids. CDR3: CASSRDREVKLFF. CDR3 DNA sequence: TGTGCCAGCAGCAGGGACAGGGAGGTCAAACTGTTTTTT.

This clonotype has just a few counts. This rearrangement joins TRBV2 to TRBJ2-5; perhaps TRBD1 as D (5 bases). Germline CDR1 is SNHLY and CDR2 is FYNNEI. Trimming took off 6 bases at V and 4 bases at J, with 15 bases between the two ends. The CDR3 is 14 amino acids. CDR3 residues: CASSWGLGPETQYF. For the CDR3, the DNA is TGTGCCAGCAGCTGGGGCCTTGGGCCAGAGACCCAGTACTTC.

This clonotype has more than one count but fewer than ten. This chain connects TRBV24-1 to TRBJ2-2; D is possibly TRBD2 (6 bases). V gave up 5 bases and J gave up 5 bases, with 14 bases separating them. Germline CDR1 and CDR2: KGHDR and SFDVKD. The CDR3 consists of 15 residues. The CDR3 region is CATSGVAEPTGELFF. The CDR3, as DNA: TGTGCCACCAGTGGAGTAGCGGAGCCAACCGGGGAGCTGTTTTTT.

V and J are TRBV20-1 and TRBJ2-7, with TRBD1 matching 9 bases. The CDR3 runs 17 residues. V lost 2 bases and J lost 5; bases outside the gene matches: 16. Germline CDR1 reads DFQATT; CDR2 reads SNEGSKA (reference sequence). The DNA for the CDR3 is TGCAGTGCTAGACCCCTACTTCGACAGGGGGGTTTTAACGAGCAGTACTTC. It is translated as CSARPLLRQGGFNEQYF.

This clonotype was seen only a few times. A read error may produce the germline difference seen at one junction end. V is TRBV4-1 and J is TRBJ2-7, with 9 bases that match TRBD1. Germline V gene lookup returns CDR1 MGHRA and CDR2 YSYEKL. The CDR3 contains 16 residues. CDR3: CASSLDTGQGSYEQYF. DNA for the CDR3: TGTGCCAGCAGCTTAGACACGGGACAGGGAAGTTACGAGCAGTACTTC.

This clonotype showed up many times. V and J are TRBV12-3 or TRBV12-4 and TRBJ1-5, with a weak D call TRBD1 (6 bases). Deletions cut 5 bases from V and 4 bases from J, with 6 bases between. The CDR3 sequence is 12 residues long. CDR3 protein: CASSRGNQPQHF. CDR3 sequence (DNA): TGTGCCAGCAGTAGGGGGAATCAGCCCCAGCATTTT.

The chain couples TRBV11-1 to TRBJ2-7; 9 positions match TRBD1. Germline V gene data show CDR1 as SGHAT and CDR2 as FQDESV (reference sequence). The CDR3 has 18 amino acids. The V and J ends lost 1 base and 0 bases, in that order; junction bases with no gene match: 10. CDR3 coding DNA: TGTGCCAGCAGCTTAGGCTTGGGACAGGGAATTGGCTCCTACGAGCAGTACTTC. Its translation is CASSLGLGQGIGSYEQYF.

To note about this clonotype: Here the CDR3 omits its conserved ending phenylalanine or tryptophan, so a read error is the likely source. V usage is TRBV29-1 and J usage is TRBJ2-5, with 7 bases lining up with TRBD1. The junction had 9 bases not matched to a gene; V was cut back by 0 bases and J by 5 bases. The length of the CDR3 is 15 residues. Germline V gene lookup returns CDR1 SQVTM and CDR2 ANQGSEA. The DNA of the CDR3 is TGCAGCGTTGAAGATCGAGGGGGCAACCGGGAGACCCAGTACCTC. It encodes CSVEDRGGNRETQYL.

The chain couples TRBV20-1 to TRBJ1-6; D possibly corresponds to TRBD1 (6 bases). Germline V gives CDR1 DFQATT, CDR2 SNEGSKA (reference sequence). The CDR3 spans 16 residues. The ends were cut back, 6 bases at V and 4 bases at J, with 19 bases in the middle. This chain's CDR3 is CSAGGATGPYNSPLHF. Here the CDR3 DNA reads TGCAGTGCCGGGGGGGCAACGGGGCCGTATAATTCACCCCTCCACTTT.

This rearrangement joins TRBV7-9 to TRBJ2-2; D might be TRBD1 (6 bases). V was cut by 0 bases and J by 7 bases, with 12 bases left in between. This CDR3 contains 15 residues. The germline V gene encodes CDR1 SEHNR and CDR2 FQNEAQ (reference sequence). The chain's CDR3 is CASSLAGGRNGELFF. The CDR3 DNA reads TGTGCCAGCAGCTTAGCTGGGGGCAGGAACGGGGAGCTGTTTTTT.

The V and J genes are TRBV5-1 and TRBJ1-3; D remains unclear. V was cut by 0 bases and J by 0 bases, with 7 bases left in between. Germline CDR1 SGHRS, CDR2 YFSETQ. This CDR3 region has 15 residues. CDR3 region: CASSLGSNSGNTIYF. CDR3 in DNA: TGCGCCAGCAGCTTGGGTTCAAACTCTGGAAACACCATATATTTT. The variable domain in full, with the rest retrieved from reference TRBV5-1 and TRBJ1-3, is KAGVTQTPRYLIKTRGQQVTLSCSPISGHRSVSWYQQTPGQGLQFLFEYFSETQRNKGNFPGRFSGRQFSNSRSEMNVSTLELGDSALYLCASSLGSNSGNTIYFGEGSWLTVV.

A few counts support this clonotype. The chain combines TRBV5-1 with TRBJ2-5; D may be TRBD1 or TRBD2 (5 bases each). This CDR3 has 13 amino acids. Trimming cost V 0 bases and J 5 bases, with 8 bases left between them. CDR1 is SGHRS, CDR2 YFSETQ, per germline. CDR3 nucleotide sequence: TGCGCCAGCAGCTTGGGAGGGGATGAGACCCAGTACTTC. Protein product: CASSLGGDETQYF.

The V gene is TRBV14, the J gene TRBJ2-5; D not certain. Germline CDR1 and CDR2: SGHDN and FVKESK. This CDR3 has 14 residues. The V and J ends lost 1 base and 5 bases respectively, with 11 bases between them. CDR3 sequence reads: CASSQVWSSETQYF. DNA of the CDR3: TGTGCCAGCAGCCAAGTCTGGAGCTCGGAGACCCAGTACTTC.

This clonotype has a handful of counts. The CDR3 loop is CSVLDSTTPNSPLHF. The CDR3 DNA follows: TGCAGCGTTTTGGACAGCACCACCCCTAATTCACCCCTCCACTTT. The chain links TRBV29-1 to TRBJ1-6; a weak D match, TRBD1 (6 bases). The CDR3 consists of 15 residues. Trimming removed 5 bases at V and 6 bases at J, with 17 bases between. Germline V CDR1 and CDR2: SQVTM, ANQGSEA.

This clonotype was seen more than once but under ten times. This chain links TRBV12-3 or TRBV12-4 with TRBJ1-5; tentatively, D is TRBD1 (5 bases). V lost 6 bases and J 4 bases, leaving 10 bases between the germline ends. The CDR3 covers 13 residues. The CDR3 spells CASRRDRNQPQHF. CDR3 sequence (DNA): TGTGCCAGCAGGAGAGACAGAAATCAGCCCCAGCATTTT.

Many counts were recorded for this clonotype. The CDR3 nucleotides read TGTGCCAGCAGCTTAAGGCAACTGAATTCACCCCTCCACTTT. Protein: CASSLRQLNSPLHF. The rearrangement links TRBV7-2 to TRBJ1-6; unclear D gene. The germline V gene encodes CDR1 SGHTA and CDR2 FQGNSA. Trimming took 2 bases from V and 7 from J, leaving 9 bases between them. The length of the CDR3 is 14 residues.